This T cell receptor (beta chain) was sequenced in a study of shared clonotypes between healthy human individuals. Study-wide points: Investigators expected sequencing depth to affect clonotype sharing among donors.

A deep-level run was used for the assay. It was across several immunoSEQ plates that each subset's genomic DNA was evenly split. Unsorted PBMC DNA underwent sequencing on ten immunoSEQ deep assay plates. Repertoires were generated with immunoSEQ multiplex PCR, while TCRdb's copy carries only in-frame clones and drops some. Altogether under 600,000 clones are present, around three quarters being singletons, with the ten largest covering around 12%. V lost 5 bases and J 3 bases, leaving 5 bases between the germline ends. The CDR3 has 12 residues. Germline values: CDR1 MNHNS, CDR2 SASEGT. As concerns this clone: Its antigen is undetermined.

Material for sequencing was PBMCs. The chain uses TRBV6-1 and TRBJ1-3; the D is unclear. The sequence was obtained from a woman aged 40 to 50 in good health. Some clones in this sample may be carry-over from other donors' samples. The chain's CDR3 is CASSKVGNTIYF. The DNA of the CDR3 is TGTGCCAGCAGTAAGGTTGGAAACACCATATATTTT.